This T cell receptor (beta chain) was identified in a study of cytomegalovirus exposure and HLA in healthy donors. Study details: Per a later analysis, the 666 first-cohort and approximately 120 validation repertoires shared one platform. General study points: Among the CMV-associated chains, a few were confirmed in vitro as specific for CMV antigens.

Libraries were prepared by immunoSEQ multiplex PCR; TCRdb keeps only in-frame clonotypes and omits some of them. This table holds 250,000 to 400,000 clones, roughly 87% found once. CDR3 length equals 16 residues. The V gene's germline CDR1 is MNHNY and CDR2 SVGAGI (reference sequence). The V gene end was trimmed by 0 bases and the J gene end by 5 bases; junction bases not matched to a gene: 5. Notes on this clone: Its specificity is unknown.

Sequenced sample: PBMCs. V is TRBV6-6 and J is TRBJ2-1, with 9 bases that match TRBD2. The sequence was obtained from a man aged 30 to 45 in good health and CMV-seronegative. The CDR3 bases are TGTGCCAGCAGTTACTCGAGGCTAGCGGGGAACAATGAGCAGTTCTTC. Its protein is CASSYSRLAGNNEQFF.